Following are 12 T cell receptor beta chains from one sample sequenced in a study of regulatory T cells in long-lasting Graves disease. Investigators prepared the TCR beta libraries by applying iRepertoire HTBI primers and Arm-PCR of CDR3 regions. Each CDR3 protein is one row after TCRdb ran MiXCR on the multiplex PCR reads. Found here are hundreds of thousands of distinct CDR3 sequences, less than 15% of them singletons; the top ten hold over 7.5%. Time point here: newly diagnosed GD, antithyroid drugs for less than 3 months. PBMCs provided the RNA from which the TCR library was made. These same data were also listed under a study on T cells in Graves' hyperthyroidism and ophthalmopathy.

The sequencing here drew on peripheral blood mononuclear cells (PBMCs), taken at new diagnosis, from a patient treated with antithyroid drugs. These receptors all come from a man aged 25-40 years with Graves disease.

This clonotype was recorded a few times. The genes are TRBV19 and TRBJ2-7; no clear D gene. Deletions cut 0 bases from V and 0 bases from J, with 9 bases between. The CDR3 extends over 15 amino acids. Germline V gene lookup returns CDR1 LNHDA and CDR2 SQIVND (reference sequence). The CDR3 sequence is CASSIEFANSYEQYF. CDR3 sequence (DNA): TGTGCCAGTAGTATAGAGTTCGCGAACTCCTACGAGCAGTACTTC.

This clonotype was found many times. This chain joins TRBV29-1 and TRBJ2-3; TRBD2 matches 12 bases. The CDR3 runs to 14 residues. Germline trimming cut 6 bases from V and 3 bases from J; bases unmatched to any gene: 4. The germline V gene encodes CDR1 SQVTM and CDR2 ANQGSEA. The CDR3 DNA sequence: TGCAGCGTGAAGACTAGCGGGAGAACAGATACGCAGTATTTT. This gives the protein CSVKTSGRTDTQYF.

This rearrangement joins TRBV25-1 to TRBJ2-2; D possibly corresponds to TRBD2 (6 bases). Germline CDR1 is MGHDK and CDR2 is SYGVNS. The V end lost 7 bases, the J end lost 7 bases, and 13 bases lay between the germline ends. The CDR3 consists of 13 residues. CDR3 region: CASIQTAGGELFF. The CDR3 DNA follows: TGTGCCAGCATCCAGACAGCGGGCGGGGAGCTGTTTTTT.

Many counts were recorded for this clonotype. The chain combines TRBV29-1 with TRBJ1-5; D unresolved. Germline V gives CDR1 SQVTM, CDR2 ANQGSEA. The CDR3 length is 14 residues. V gave up 6 bases and J gave up 0 bases, with 12 bases separating them. CDR3 sequence: CSVRTGNSNQPQHF. In DNA, the CDR3 is TGCAGCGTCAGAACCGGAAATAGCAATCAGCCCCAGCATTTT. The variable domain in full, with the rest retrieved from reference TRBV29-1 and TRBJ1-5, is SAVISQKPSRDICQRGTSLTIQCQVDSQVTMMFWYRQQPGQSLTLIATANQGSEATYESGFVIDKFPISRPNLTFSTLTVSNMSPEDSSIYLCSVRTGNSNQPQHFGDGTRLSIL.

This clonotype was observed at least ten times. The rearrangement joins TRBV29-1 to TRBJ2-7; D is undetermined. The V end was cut by 0 bases, the J end by 3 bases, with 12 bases between. The V gene's germline CDR1 is SQVTM and CDR2 ANQGSEA. CDR3 length equals 14 residues. As DNA, the CDR3 is TGCAGCGTTGAAGAGACGTTCCAAGGCTACGAGCAGTACTTC. Residues: CSVEETFQGYEQYF.

This clonotype was seen at least ten times. V usage is TRBV12-3 or TRBV12-4 and J usage is TRBJ2-5; weak D call: TRBD1 (6 bases). The CDR3 is made up of 15 amino acids. With 2 bases removed from V and 4 bases from J, the gap between germline ends came to 14 bases. CDR3 DNA: TGTGCCAGCAGTTTACTCCCAGGGGAAAGAGAGACCCAGTACTTC. It yields the protein CASSLLPGERETQYF.

As regards this clonotype: A read error may be the cause here, since a much bigger clone is one base away. The chain recombines TRBV20-1 with TRBJ2-7; 7 bases match TRBD2. V dropped 6 bases and J dropped 0; count of bases not matched to a gene: 5. The CDR3 totals 13 residues. Germline lookup yields CDR1 DFQATT and CDR2 SNEGSKA (reference sequence). The CDR3 is CSAQGGDSYEQYF. The CDR3 DNA reads as TGCAGTGCCCAGGGAGGGGACTCCTACGAGCAGTACTTC.

The chain combines TRBV5-1 with TRBJ2-1, with D perhaps given as TRBD1 or TRBD2 (6 bases each). Per germline, CDR1 SGHRS and CDR2 YFSETQ. The CDR3 contains 18 residues. Trimming pared 0 bases from V and 2 bases from J, leaving 18 bases between. CDR3 amino acids: CASSLGQEGPGAYNEQFF. The CDR3, as DNA: TGCGCCAGCAGCTTGGGACAGGAGGGTCCGGGAGCCTACAATGAGCAGTTCTTC. The whole variable domain, filled in from reference TRBV5-1 and TRBJ2-1, reads KAGVTQTPRYLIKTRGQQVTLSCSPISGHRSVSWYQQTPGQGLQFLFEYFSETQRNKGNFPGRFSGRQFSNSRSEMNVSTLELGDSALYLCASSLGQEGPGAYNEQFFGPGTRLTVL.

This clonotype was observed a few times. J is TRBJ2-7 and V is TRBV28; D call uncertain. Per germline, CDR1 MDHEN and CDR2 SYDVKM. This CDR3 comprises 14 residues. V lost 4 bases and J lost 2, with 12 bases in between. The CDR3 region has the DNA TGTGCCAGCAGTTGGACGGTTGCTGCCTACGAGCAGTACTTC. The encoded protein is CASSWTVAAYEQYF.

This clonotype came up a few times. This chain uses TRBV18 with TRBJ2-3; D gene unclear. CDR3 length: 15 amino acids. V was cut by 3 bases and J by 2 bases, with 12 bases left in between. Germline V gene lookup returns CDR1 KGHSH and CDR2 LQKENI. CDR3 protein: CASSPVNHFTDTQYF. In DNA, the CDR3 is TGTGCCAGCTCACCTGTCAATCACTTCACAGATACGCAGTATTTT. The full variable domain, with the rest looked up from reference TRBV18 and TRBJ2-3, is NAGVMQNPRHLVRRRGQEARLRCSPMKGHSHVYWYRQLPEEGLKFMVYLQKENIIDESGMPKERFSAEFPKEGPSILRIQQVVRGDSAAYFCASSPVNHFTDTQYFGPGTRLTVL.

This clonotype was recorded at least ten times. The V and J genes are TRBV9 and TRBJ2-7, with D perhaps matching TRBD1 (6 bases). V was cut by 1 base and J by 6 bases, with 11 bases left in between. There are 13 residues in the CDR3. In germline, CDR1 is SGDLS, CDR2 YYNGEE. The CDR3 is CASSVSTGREQYF. CDR3 nucleotide sequence: TGTGCCAGCAGCGTATCTACAGGGCGCGAGCAGTACTTC.

The chain carries TRBV2 and TRBJ2-1; possible D gene TRBD2, 6 bases. V was shortened by 4 bases and J by 7 bases, with 14 bases between the two germline ends. The V gene's germline CDR1 is SNHLY and CDR2 FYNNEI. This CDR3 is 14 amino acids long. The chain's CDR3 is CASSGGNRWNEQFF. DNA for the CDR3: TGTGCCAGCAGTGGCGGGAATAGGTGGAATGAGCAGTTCTTC.